One sample yielded the 29 T cell receptor beta chains listed below, sequenced in a study of blood T cells in healthy people across ages. The use of a sample-barcoded 5' primer and a J-beta primer mix characterized a second PCR of roughly 6 to 11 cycles. MiXCR, run by TCRdb on the 5' RACE reads, gives a single entry per CDR3 protein. There are almost 1 million distinct CDR3 sequences in the sample; about 53% occur only once, and about a fifth lies in the top ten. Sequencing was carried out using blood. These receptors all come from a woman aged 55-70 years in good health.

V is TRBV9 and J is TRBJ2-4; TRBD2 matches at 11 bases. CDR3 size: 15 residues. From germline, CDR1 is SGDLS and CDR2 YYNGEE. Trimming took 4 bases from V and 9 from J; bases not matched to a gene: 9. DNA for the CDR3: TGTGCCAGCAGCCCACAAGTGGGGACTAGCGGCATTCAGTACTTC. Protein sequence: CASSPQVGTSGIQYF.

This clonotype was observed a few times. This chain uses TRBV4-1 with TRBJ2-3; D is perhaps TRBD2 (5 bases). This CDR3 is 16 amino acids long. The germline V gene encodes CDR1 MGHRA and CDR2 YSYEKL. The V gene lost 0 bases and the J gene lost 5 bases, with 15 bases spanning the gap. CDR3 in amino acids: CASSQDLVWSGDTQYF. The CDR3 nucleotides read TGCGCCAGCAGCCAAGATCTTGTCTGGAGCGGAGATACGCAGTATTTT.

The rearrangement uses TRBV11-1 and TRBJ2-1, with 10 bases matching TRBD1. The CDR3 has 13 amino acids. V trimming: 8 bases; J trimming: 6 bases; junction bases outside the gene matches: 4. The germline V gene encodes CDR1 SGHAT and CDR2 FQDESV (reference sequence). This CDR3 is CASQGQGINEQFF. The CDR3 DNA reads as TGTGCCAGCCAGGGACAGGGGATCAATGAGCAGTTCTTC.

This rearrangement joins TRBV4-1 to TRBJ1-2; no firm D call. The CDR3 has 14 residues. The V end was cut by 6 bases, the J end by 4 bases, with 15 bases between. Germline values: CDR1 MGHRA, CDR2 YSYEKL. As DNA, the CDR3 is TGCGCCAGCAGTATAAGAAATACTCTCTATGGCTACACCTTC. Protein: CASSIRNTLYGYTF.

The chain couples TRBV7-6 to TRBJ2-2; D call uncertain. V lost 1 base to trimming and J lost 4 bases, with 7 bases between them. In germline, CDR1 is SGHVS, CDR2 FNYEAQ. The CDR3 is made up of 14 amino acids. This CDR3 reads CASSLGVLTGELFF. Here the CDR3 DNA reads TGTGCCAGCAGCTTAGGGGTACTCACCGGGGAGCTGTTTTTT.

This clonotype has more than one count but fewer than ten. The chain uses TRBV20-1 and TRBJ2-4; TRBD2 matches at 7 bases. CDR3 length: 17 amino acids. Unmatched junction bases numbered 9, after V lost 0 bases and J lost 1 base. CDR1 is DFQATT, CDR2 SNEGSKA, per germline (reference sequence). CDR3 coding DNA: TGCAGTGCTAGAGATTGGGCCTCCGGGAGGGCCAAAAACATTCAGTACTTC. This codes for CSARDWASGRAKNIQYF.

The rearrangement joins TRBV3-1 to TRBJ2-1; 12 nucleotides line up with TRBD2. This CDR3 has 14 amino acids. Trimming cost V 6 bases and J 9 bases; bases outside gene matches: 6. Per the germline V gene, CDR1 is LGHDT and CDR2 is YNNKEL (reference sequence). The CDR3 spells CASRTSGSSFEQFF. The CDR3 nucleotides are TGTGCCAGCAGGACTAGCGGGAGTAGTTTTGAGCAGTTCTTC.

V gene TRBV28 combines with J gene TRBJ2-3, with 7 bases lining up with TRBD2. The CDR3 spans 17 residues. The V segment lost 4 bases and the J segment 4 bases; nucleotides outside the gene matches: 14. Germline CDR1 and CDR2: MDHEN and SYDVKM. In DNA form, the CDR3 reads TGTGCCAGCAGTTCCTCCCGACTAGCAATGTTGGCAGATACGCAGTATTTT. Translation gives CASSSSRLAMLADTQYF.

V and J are TRBV20-1 and TRBJ2-1, with 9 bases lining up with TRBD1. CDR3 length: 19 amino acids. The V and J ends lost 5 bases and 6 bases, in that order; junction bases with no gene match: 23. Germline values: CDR1 DFQATT, CDR2 SNEGSKA (reference sequence). CDR3 bases: TGCAGTGCTCCGCCGGACACGGGGCAAACAGGGGGCCGGGGCAATGAGCAGTTCTTC. Translating it yields CSAPPDTGQTGGRGNEQFF.

V gene TRBV20-1 combines with J gene TRBJ1-3; 7 bases are a match to TRBD1. The germline V gene encodes CDR1 DFQATT and CDR2 SNEGSKA (reference sequence). V was clipped by 0 bases and J by 0 bases; unmatched bases: 8. This CDR3 has 17 residues. CDR3 DNA sequence: TGCAGTGCTAGAGATTTCGACAGGGCAAGCTCTGGAAACACCATATATTTT. The encoded protein is CSARDFDRASSGNTIYF.

V usage is TRBV29-1 and J usage is TRBJ1-4; 11 positions match TRBD1. CDR1 and CDR2 (germline): SQVTM, ANQGSEA. This CDR3 has 15 amino acids. Trimming removed 7 bases from V and 4 bases from J; junction bases left unmatched: 8. The CDR3 DNA follows: TGCAGCGGCGGGACAGGGGGTGGCCTTAATGAAAAACTGTTTTTT. It is translated as CSGGTGGGLNEKLFF.

The chain recombines TRBV18 with TRBJ2-7; maybe TRBD1 (5 bases). Germline V gene lookup returns CDR1 KGHSH and CDR2 LQKENI. Deletions cut 6 bases from V and 5 bases from J, with 11 bases between. The CDR3 length is 12 residues. CDR3 DNA: TGTGCCAGCTCCCTGGACACGGACGAGCAGTACTTC. Protein: CASSLDTDEQYF. Full variable domain (rest looked up from reference TRBV18 and TRBJ2-7): NAGVMQNPRHLVRRRGQEARLRCSPMKGHSHVYWYRQLPEEGLKFMVYLQKENIIDESGMPKERFSAEFPKEGPSILRIQQVVRGDSAAYFCASSLDTDEQYFGPGTRLTVT.

The chain couples TRBV7-9 to TRBJ2-5; D uncertain. This CDR3 has 15 amino acids. Germline-derived CDR1 and CDR2 are SEHNR and FQNEAQ (reference sequence). The V end lost 5 bases, the J end lost 3 bases, and 16 bases lay between the germline ends. The CDR3 DNA reads as TGTGCCAGCAGCCCCCAGGTACGGAGCAAAGAGACCCAGTACTTC. This encodes CASSPQVRSKETQYF.

V is TRBV12-5 and J is TRBJ2-4; 7 nucleotides align to TRBD1. The CDR3 extends over 14 amino acids. V lost 6 bases to trimming and J lost 1 base; unmatched junction nucleotides: 3. Looked up from germline, CDR1 is LGHNT and CDR2 is FRNRAP. The CDR3 bases are TGTGCTAGTGGAAAACAGGGGGCCAAAAACATTCAGTACTTC. This encodes CASGKQGAKNIQYF.

This sequence joins TRBV7-2 and TRBJ2-3, with D tentatively TRBD1 or TRBD2 (5 bases each). Trimming left V 6 bases short and J 3 bases short, with 19 bases between. The CDR3 consists of 16 residues. Germline assignment: CDR1 SGHTA and CDR2 FQGNSA. The CDR3 region is CASRLGAGWGTDTQYF. The CDR3 nucleotides are TGTGCCAGCAGGCTCGGGGCGGGCTGGGGAACAGATACGCAGTATTTT.

V is TRBV20-1 and J is TRBJ2-7, with D perhaps TRBD1 or TRBD2 (7 bases each). Germline CDR1 and CDR2: DFQATT and SNEGSKA (reference sequence). The CDR3 has 13 amino acids. The CDR3 region is CSPTQGGGYEQYF. The DNA of the CDR3 is TGCAGCCCCACGCAGGGGGGGGGTTACGAGCAGTACTTC.

V is TRBV11-2 and J is TRBJ2-7, with D hard to call. Trimming removed 0 bases from V and 5 bases from J, with 11 bases in between. The CDR3 has 14 amino acids. Germline loops: CDR1 SGHAT, CDR2 FQNNGV. CDR3 sequence: CASSLDHGKDEQYF. The CDR3 nucleotides read TGTGCCAGCAGCTTAGATCACGGTAAGGACGAGCAGTACTTC.

This clonotype was counted a few times. The chain links TRBV20-1 to TRBJ2-7; the D is unclear. Per the germline V gene, CDR1 is DFQATT and CDR2 is SNEGSKA (reference sequence). Trimming left V 6 bases short and J 2 bases short, with 11 bases between. CDR3 length: 12 amino acids. The CDR3, as DNA: TGCAGTGCCCCCCGCGTCGCCTACGAGCAGTACTTC. It yields the protein CSAPRVAYEQYF.

V gene TRBV25-1 combines with J gene TRBJ1-1; TRBD1 aligns across 8 bases. Germline CDR1 MGHDK, CDR2 SYGVNS. With V trimmed by 3 bases and J by 5 bases, 8 bases remained unmatched. The CDR3 is made up of 15 amino acids. Here the CDR3 DNA reads TGTGCCAGCAGTGATACCGGACAGGGCGCGACTGAAGCTTTCTTT. Residues: CASSDTGQGATEAFF.

The chain has TRBV28 and TRBJ1-1, with 7 bases identical to TRBD1. The CDR3 covers 15 residues. The ends lost 4 bases at V and 6 bases at J; junction bases unmatched: 11. Germline V CDR1 and CDR2: MDHEN, SYDVKM. The CDR3 here is CASSSSGGGDAEAFF. DNA of the CDR3: TGTGCCAGCAGTTCGTCAGGGGGTGGGGACGCTGAAGCTTTCTTT.

The chain combines TRBV30 with TRBJ2-7, with D hard to call. CDR1 GTSNPN and CDR2 SVGIG come from the germline V gene (reference sequence). CDR3 length equals 12 residues. V dropped 4 bases and J dropped 2 bases, with 9 bases sitting between them. The DNA for the CDR3 is TGTGCCTGGAAGGCCGGAGCCTACGAGCAGTACTTC. It yields the protein CAWKAGAYEQYF.

A few counts support this clonotype. The rearrangement uses TRBV11-2 and TRBJ2-3, with a weak D call TRBD2 (5 bases). This CDR3 has 15 amino acids. Trimming shortened V by 0 bases and J by 6 bases, and 13 bases separated the two germline ends. Per the germline V gene, CDR1 is SGHAT and CDR2 is FQNNGV. The CDR3 region has the DNA TGTGCCAGCAGCTTAGATCGGGGTACGAGGGATACGCAGTATTTT. This codes for CASSLDRGTRDTQYF.

The V call is TRBV6-6, the J call TRBJ1-2, with D hard to call. V was shortened by 6 bases and J by 4 bases, with 6 bases between the two germline ends. The CDR3 length is 11 residues. Germline lookup yields CDR1 MNHNY and CDR2 SVGAGI (reference sequence). The CDR3 spells CASSASYGYTF. For the CDR3, the DNA is TGTGCCAGCAGCGCGAGCTATGGCTACACCTTC.

This clonotype was seen a few times. The V and J genes are TRBV2 and TRBJ2-1; no clear D gene. The CDR3 is 12 residues long. V lost 3 bases, J lost 7 bases, and 7 bases lay in between. Germline assignment: CDR1 SNHLY and CDR2 FYNNEI. Written as DNA, the CDR3 is TGTGCCAGCAGTGAGTTGGGTAATGAGCAGTTCTTC. Residues: CASSELGNEQFF.

The J gene is TRBJ2-3, the V gene TRBV4-2; 7 nucleotides match TRBD1. The junction had 8 bases not matched to a gene; V was cut back by 1 base and J by 4 bases. The CDR3 length is 16 residues. CDR1 is LGHNA, CDR2 YNFKEQ, per germline. CDR3 in amino acids: CASSQGSTGAPDTQYF. The CDR3 coding sequence is TGTGCCAGCAGCCAAGGAAGCACAGGGGCTCCAGATACGCAGTATTTT.

This clonotype was counted between two and nine times. The chain carries TRBV27 and TRBJ2-3, with D perhaps matching TRBD2 (6 bases). Germline CDR1 and CDR2: MNHEY and SMNVEV (reference sequence). V gave up 3 bases and J gave up 7 bases, with 17 bases separating them. This CDR3 is built from 15 residues. CDR3 residues: CASSFREKPGYTQYF. The CDR3 DNA follows: TGTGCCAGCAGTTTCCGGGAGAAACCTGGATATACGCAGTATTTT.

On this clonotype: Germline is not matched at one junction end, which may reflect a read error. The J gene is TRBJ2-1, the V gene TRBV12-3 or TRBV12-4; D possibly corresponds to TRBD2 (5 bases). This CDR3 has 15 amino acids. The CDR3: CASSLMRVLYNGQFF. The CDR3 DNA reads as TGTGCCAGCAGTTTAATGAGGGTTCTCTACAATGGGCAGTTCTTC.

The J gene is TRBJ2-5, the V gene TRBV12-3 or TRBV12-4; TRBD1 agrees at 8 bases. The CDR3 totals 13 residues. V lost 6 bases and J lost 11; bases outside the gene matches: 11. CDR3 amino acids: CASSPGQATEQYF. The CDR3 bases are TGTGCCAGCAGCCCGGGACAGGCTACTGAGCAGTACTTC.

Only a few counts were recorded for this clonotype. The chain couples TRBV15 to TRBJ2-3, with TRBD2 as a possible D gene (5 bases). Between the trimmed V and J ends, which lost 0 bases and 0 bases, there was a span of 10 bases. There are 16 residues in the CDR3. Germline values: CDR1 LNHNV, CDR2 YYDKDF (reference sequence). This chain's CDR3 is CATSRDRRRSTDTQYF. CDR3 DNA: TGTGCCACCAGCAGAGATAGAAGGAGGAGCACAGATACGCAGTATTTT.